A selection of T cell receptor beta chains follows, all from one sample in a study of OX40 agonist ivuxolimab in advanced cancers. TCRdb keeps only in-frame clones here, not all; method: immunoSEQ multiplex PCR. Among around 69,000 clones, about 80% were seen once, and the ten largest hold 0.7%. The material sequenced was CD4+ or CD8+ T cells sorted from blood, taken in a trial of the OX40 agonist ivuxolimab. All receptors come from an adult with an advanced solid tumor such as melanoma, head and neck, liver or kidney cancer. The CDR3 runs from the conserved cysteine through the conserved F or W. A D gene is named only where the DNA matches it firmly. The size field is filled for only some rows; it gives once, few, many or a size class.

v_gene	abundance	j_gene	d_gene	CDR3aa	CDR3nt
TRBV5-1	.	TRBJ2-1	TRBD1	CASSLATGGPNEQFF	TGCGCCAGCAGCTTGGCCACAGGGGGACCAAATGAGCAGTTCTTC
TRBV4-1	.	TRBJ2-1	TRBD2	CASSQVWLAVYNEQFF	TGCGCCAGCAGCCAAGTCTGGCTAGCGGTATACAATGAGCAGTTCTTC
TRBV27	.	TRBJ1-3	.	CASSPGWGNTIYF	TGTGCCAGCAGTCCTGGTTGGGGAAACACCATATATTTT
TRBV18	few	TRBJ1-1	TRBD1	CASRGQVNTEAFF	TGTGCCAGCCGGGGACAGGTGAACACTGAAGCTTTCTTT
TRBV19	.	TRBJ1-5	TRBD1	CASRPDRGRGNQPQHF	TGTGCCAGTAGACCCGACAGGGGTCGTGGCAATCAGCCCCAGCATTTT
TRBV7-9	.	TRBJ1-2	.	CARDKSGLSRGYTF	TGTGCCAGGGACAAATCAGGATTATCTCGAGGCTACACCTTC
TRBV10-3	.	TRBJ2-3	TRBD2	CAISTEGRETDTQYF	TGTGCCATCAGCACAGAGGGGCGGGAGACAGATACGCAGTATTTT
TRBV6-6	.	TRBJ1-6	.	CASSYRGSPLHF	TGTGCCAGCAGTTACAGGGGTTCACCCCTCCACTTT
TRBV10-1	.	TRBJ1-1	.	CATPPLFLHIFDTEAFF	TGCGCCACCCCGCCCCTTTTTCTACACATATTCGACACTGAAGCTTTCTTT
TRBV25-1	.	TRBJ2-3	.	CASSAPGGWQYRGDTQYF	TGTGCCAGCAGTGCTCCTGGAGGGTGGCAATATCGAGGAGATACGCAGTATTTT
TRBV7-9	.	TRBJ2-7	.	CASSQPVRGRYEQYF	TGTGCCAGCAGCCAACCGGTGAGGGGAAGGTACGAGCAGTACTTC
TRBV5-6	.	TRBJ1-1	.	CASSLWQANTEAFF	TGTGCCAGCAGCTTGTGGCAGGCGAACACTGAAGCTTTCTTT
TRBV6-5	.	TRBJ1-6	.	CASNSDSKNSPLHF	TGTGCCAGCAATTCGGACAGTAAGAATTCACCCCTCCACTTT
TRBV6-1	.	TRBJ1-5	.	CASSEGAISNQPQHF	TGTGCCAGCAGTGAGGGAGCTATTAGCAATCAGCCCCAGCATTTT
TRBV18	.	TRBJ2-1	.	CASSPPGANNEQFF	TGTGCCAGCTCACCGCCGGGGGCTAACAATGAGCAGTTCTTC
TRBV7-9	.	TRBJ2-7	.	CASSLTSLYPQYF	TGTGCCAGCAGCTTAACATCCCTTTATCCGCAGTACTTC
TRBV30	.	TRBJ1-3	.	CAWNSVYSGNTIYF	TGTGCCTGGAATAGCGTTTACTCTGGAAACACCATATATTTT